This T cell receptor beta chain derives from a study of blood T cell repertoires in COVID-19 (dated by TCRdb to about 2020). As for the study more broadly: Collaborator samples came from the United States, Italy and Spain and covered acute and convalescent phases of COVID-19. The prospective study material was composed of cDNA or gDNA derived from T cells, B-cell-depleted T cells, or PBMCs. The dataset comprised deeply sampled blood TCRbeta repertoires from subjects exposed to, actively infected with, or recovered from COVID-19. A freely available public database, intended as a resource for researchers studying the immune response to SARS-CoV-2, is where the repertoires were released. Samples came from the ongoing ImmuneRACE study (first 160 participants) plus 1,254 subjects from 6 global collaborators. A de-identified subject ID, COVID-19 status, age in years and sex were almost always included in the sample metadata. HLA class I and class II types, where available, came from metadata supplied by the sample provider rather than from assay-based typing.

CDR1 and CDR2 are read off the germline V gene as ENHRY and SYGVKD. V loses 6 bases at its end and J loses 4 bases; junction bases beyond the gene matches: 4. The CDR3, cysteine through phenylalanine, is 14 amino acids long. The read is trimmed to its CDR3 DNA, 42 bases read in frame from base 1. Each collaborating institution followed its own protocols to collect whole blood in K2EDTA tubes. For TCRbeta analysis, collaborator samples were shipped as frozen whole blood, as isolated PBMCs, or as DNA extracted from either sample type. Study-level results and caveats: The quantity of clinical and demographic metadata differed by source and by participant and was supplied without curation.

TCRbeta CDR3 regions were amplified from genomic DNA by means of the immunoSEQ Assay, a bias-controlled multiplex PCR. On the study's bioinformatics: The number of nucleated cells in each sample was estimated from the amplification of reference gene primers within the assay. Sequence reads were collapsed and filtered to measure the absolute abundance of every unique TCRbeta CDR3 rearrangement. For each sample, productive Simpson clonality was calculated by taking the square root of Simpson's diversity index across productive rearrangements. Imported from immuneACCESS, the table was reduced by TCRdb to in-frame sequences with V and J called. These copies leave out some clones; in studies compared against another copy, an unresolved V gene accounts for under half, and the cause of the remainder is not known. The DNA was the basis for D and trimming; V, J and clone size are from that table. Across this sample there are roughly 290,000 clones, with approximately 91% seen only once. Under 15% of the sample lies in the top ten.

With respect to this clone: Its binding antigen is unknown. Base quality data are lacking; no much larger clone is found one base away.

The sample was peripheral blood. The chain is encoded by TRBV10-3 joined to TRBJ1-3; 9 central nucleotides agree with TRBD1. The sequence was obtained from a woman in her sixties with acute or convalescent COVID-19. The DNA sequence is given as TGTGCCATCAGCAACAGGGGGCAGGGAAACACCATATATTTT. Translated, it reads CAISNRGQGNTIYF.